This T cell receptor beta chain was identified in a study of molecular identifiers for immune sequencing clone quantification. General study findings and limits: One million naive cells reportedly did not prevent detection of spiked Jurkat TCR RNA from one cell.

A CD8+CD4-CCR7+CD45RA+ gate was used to sort naive CD8 T cells. The CDR3 is 15 amino acids. Trimming removed 5 bases at V and 0 bases at J, with 11 bases between. Per the germline V gene, CDR1 is LNHNV and CDR2 is YYDKDF (reference sequence). With regard to this clonotype: Antigen specificity is unknown.

Both previously described methods and listed TCR primers were employed to make bulk TCR libraries. TCRdb re-called the PCR reads with MiXCR, one entry per CDR3 protein. The sample holds some 590,000 distinct CDR3 sequences, around 25% seen once. The source material was naive CD8+ T cells from blood, with Jurkat cell RNA spiked in. Specified subset: FACS-sorted CD8+CD4-CCR7+CD45RA+ naive T cells. The chain carries TRBV15 and TRBJ1-5; tentative D call: TRBD1 (5 bases). The clonotype was recovered from a human donor in good health. Some libraries in this study had Jurkat cell RNA spiked in. DNA for the CDR3: TGTGCCACCAGCGGGGGTACAGGTAGCAATCAGCCCCAGCATTTT. Residues: CATSGGTGSNQPQHF.